This record covers a single T cell receptor beta chain. Its antigen is unidentified. UMIs accompanied the 5'RACE template switching by which TCR beta cDNA was made. TCRdb reanalyzed the 5' RACE reads and collapses them to one entry per CDR3 protein, without DNA. The sample totals about 180,000 distinct CDR3 sequences; its top ten clones hold roughly 21%. This CDR3 has 16 amino acids. Germline loops: CDR1 SGHVS, CDR2 FQNEAQ. These data are taken from a study of T cells expressing NK-cell markers. Study-level information: Out of eight donors sequenced, seven tested HCMV-seropositive and the remaining one seronegative.

Overall study findings and caveats: Among several donors, these clonotypes also ranked first in the CD3+CD56-NKG2C+ fraction.

The chain recombines TRBV7-8 with TRBJ2-3; absent DNA, TCRdb's TRBD2 call cannot be checked. Material: blood T cells: a sorted CD56 or NKG2C T cell subset, CD4+ or CD8+ T cells, or bulk PBMC T cells (not recorded which). The clonotype originates from a man aged 18-70 years in good health. CDR3 region: CASSPLGLTSTDTQYF. Filled out from reference TRBV7-8 and TRBJ2-3, the complete variable domain reads GAGVSQSPRYKVAKRGQDVALRCDPISGHVSLFWYQQALGQGPEFLTYFQNEAQLDKSGLPSDRFFAERPEGSVSTLKIQRTQQEDSAVYLCASSPLGLTSTDTQYFGPGTRLTVL.